This is a list of T cell receptor beta chains from one sample in a study of cytomegalovirus exposure and HLA in healthy donors. Produced via immunoSEQ multiplex PCR; TCRdb's table is partial and in-frame only. The repertoire holds around 130,000 clones, around 65% seen once, with about 1.5% in the top ten. The sequenced material came from PBMCs. All receptors derive from a man aged 18-30 years in good health and CMV-seronegative. CDR3s include the opening cysteine and the closing phenylalanine or tryptophan. The D gene is left open where the match is weak. The size field is filled for only some rows; it gives once, few, many or a size class.

j_call: TRBJ2-3
v_call: TRBV6-1
d_call: TRBD1
clone_size: few
cdr3_nt: TGTGCCAGCAGTGACGGACAGGGAACAGATACGCAGTATTTT
cdr3_aa: CASSDGQGTDTQYF

j_call: TRBJ1-1
v_call: TRBV27
d_call: TRBD1
clone_size: NA
cdr3_nt: TGTGCCAGCAGTTTACTATTCGGGACAGGTGTTAGGGGAATGAACACTGAAGCTTTCTTT
cdr3_aa: CASSLLFGTGVRGMNTEAFF

j_call: TRBJ1-1
v_call: TRBV25-1
d_call: NA
clone_size: NA
cdr3_nt: TGTGCCAGCAGTCGCCTCCCCTCCGAGGCTTTCTTT
cdr3_aa: CASSRLPSEAFF

j_call: TRBJ2-2
v_call: TRBV5-8
d_call: TRBD1
clone_size: NA
cdr3_nt: TGTGCCAGCAGCTTGCGGACAGGCAACACCGGGGAGCTGTTTTTT
cdr3_aa: CASSLRTGNTGELFF

j_call: TRBJ2-7
v_call: TRBV7-2
d_call: NA
clone_size: NA
cdr3_nt: TGTGCCAGCAGCCCGGGTCGCCGGCCCTACGAGCAGTACTTC
cdr3_aa: CASSPGRRPYEQYF

j_call: TRBJ1-1
v_call: TRBV18
d_call: NA
clone_size: NA
cdr3_nt: TGTGCCAGCTCACCGGGTGGCGGCGCTGAAGCTTTCTTT
cdr3_aa: CASSPGGGAEAFF

j_call: TRBJ2-1
v_call: TRBV29-1
d_call: TRBD2
clone_size: NA
cdr3_nt: TGCAGCGCCCAGGGGGGTAGCGGGAGTCTTTCGCCACTTTTCAATGAGCAGTTCTTC
cdr3_aa: CSAQGGSGSLSPLFNEQFF

j_call: TRBJ2-7
v_call: TRBV6-5
d_call: NA
clone_size: NA
cdr3_nt: TGTGCCAGCAGTACAGGGTACGAGCAGTACTTC
cdr3_aa: CASSTGYEQYF

j_call: TRBJ2-6
v_call: TRBV18
d_call: NA
clone_size: few
cdr3_nt: TGTGCCAGCTCACCTAAACCTAACTCTGGGGCCAACGTCCTGACTTTC
cdr3_aa: CASSPKPNSGANVLTF

j_call: TRBJ1-2
v_call: TRBV6-1
d_call: NA
clone_size: NA
cdr3_nt: TGTGCCAGCAGGGACAGCTTAAGACTAAGAAGCTACACCTTC
cdr3_aa: CASRDSLRLRSYTF

j_call: TRBJ2-1
v_call: TRBV30
d_call: TRBD2
clone_size: NA
cdr3_nt: TGTGCCTGGAGTGAACTAGCGCTCAGTGAGCAGTTCTTC
cdr3_aa: CAWSELALSEQFF

j_call: TRBJ1-3
v_call: TRBV2
d_call: NA
clone_size: NA
cdr3_nt: TGTGCCAGCAGCCACAGGGCAGCGTCTGGAAACACCATATATTTT
cdr3_aa: CASSHRAASGNTIYF

j_call: TRBJ1-4
v_call: TRBV7-9
d_call: TRBD1
clone_size: NA
cdr3_nt: TGTTCCAGCAGCTCCGGACAGGAGGGAGCAAGTAATGAAAAACTGTTTTTT
cdr3_aa: CSSSSGQEGASNEKLFF

j_call: TRBJ1-2
v_call: TRBV6-1
d_call: NA
clone_size: NA
cdr3_nt: TGTGCCAGCAGTGAAGCAGTCCAGGGCCATGGCTACACCTTC
cdr3_aa: CASSEAVQGHGYTF

j_call: TRBJ2-5
v_call: TRBV11-3
d_call: TRBD2
clone_size: few
cdr3_nt: TGTGCCAGCAGCTCCGGACTAGCGGGGCTTCAAGAGACCCAGTACTTC
cdr3_aa: CASSSGLAGLQETQYF

j_call: TRBJ2-1
v_call: TRBV27
d_call: NA
clone_size: few
cdr3_nt: TGTGCCAGCAGCACAGGGTACAATGAGCAGTTCTTC
cdr3_aa: CASSTGYNEQFF

j_call: TRBJ2-3
v_call: TRBV5-4
d_call: TRBD1
clone_size: NA
cdr3_nt: TGTGCCAGCAGCCGAATGACAGGGTACCGCGCGGATACGCAGTATTTT
cdr3_aa: CASSRMTGYRADTQYF

j_call: TRBJ2-3
v_call: TRBV4-3
d_call: NA
clone_size: NA
cdr3_nt: TGCGCCCGCAGCCAAGGGCCCAGCGGTCCCCTTTATACGCAGTATTTT
cdr3_aa: CARSQGPSGPLYTQYF

j_call: TRBJ1-5
v_call: TRBV27
d_call: NA
clone_size: few
cdr3_nt: TGTGCCAGCAGTTTAGGGAGGGGGAGGCAGCCCCAGCATTTT
cdr3_aa: CASSLGRGRQPQHF

j_call: TRBJ2-7
v_call: TRBV5-1
d_call: TRBD2
clone_size: NA
cdr3_nt: TGCGCCAGCAGCTTTCTCAGCGGGAGGGCGGGGACCTCCGAGCAGTACTTC
cdr3_aa: CASSFLSGRAGTSEQYF

j_call: TRBJ1-2
v_call: TRBV30
d_call: NA
clone_size: once
cdr3_nt: TGTGCCTGGACTCAGGGGAAAGGCTATGGCTACACCTTC
cdr3_aa: CAWTQGKGYGYTF

j_call: TRBJ2-7
v_call: TRBV7-2
d_call: TRBD2
clone_size: NA
cdr3_nt: TGTGCCAGCAGCTTAGATAGCGGGAGGGTATCCTACGAGCAGTACTTC
cdr3_aa: CASSLDSGRVSYEQYF

j_call: TRBJ2-1
v_call: TRBV11-2
d_call: NA
clone_size: NA
cdr3_nt: TGTGCCAGCAGCTTAGGCCGACTCGCCCAGTCCTACAATGAGCAGTTCTTC
cdr3_aa: CASSLGRLAQSYNEQFF

j_call: TRBJ2-1
v_call: TRBV29-1
d_call: TRBD2
clone_size: NA
cdr3_nt: TGCAGCGTGGACGTCCTTGGGAGGGTCAATGAGCAGTTCTTC
cdr3_aa: CSVDVLGRVNEQFF

j_call: TRBJ2-1
v_call: TRBV19
d_call: TRBD2
clone_size: few
cdr3_nt: TGTGCCACGGAGATAGCGGGGGACCCTTTCAATGAGCAGTTCTTC
cdr3_aa: CATEIAGDPFNEQFF

j_call: TRBJ2-6
v_call: TRBV11-1
d_call: NA
clone_size: once
cdr3_nt: TGTGCCAGCAGCTTAGACGGAGGATACGGGGCCAACGTCCTGACTTTC
cdr3_aa: CASSLDGGYGANVLTF

j_call: TRBJ1-5
v_call: TRBV7-2
d_call: TRBD1
clone_size: NA
cdr3_nt: TGTGCCAGCAGCTTAGTCCGCGGCAGGGGGCTGCAGCCCCAGCATTTT
cdr3_aa: CASSLVRGRGLQPQHF

j_call: TRBJ1-2
v_call: TRBV19
d_call: NA
clone_size: NA
cdr3_nt: TGTGCCAGTAGTGGGAGGGGCGCGAGCTACACCTTC
cdr3_aa: CASSGRGASYTF

j_call: TRBJ2-2
v_call: TRBV30
d_call: NA
clone_size: NA
cdr3_nt: TGTGCCTGGAGTGTATGGAGGGCGAACACCGGGGAGCTGTTTTTT
cdr3_aa: CAWSVWRANTGELFF

j_call: TRBJ1-2
v_call: TRBV4-1
d_call: NA
clone_size: few
cdr3_nt: TGCGCCAGCAGCCACCACAGAACAGGGTTTGGAGATTATGGCTACACCTTC
cdr3_aa: CASSHHRTGFGDYGYTF

j_call: TRBJ2-7
v_call: TRBV11-2
d_call: NA
clone_size: NA
cdr3_nt: TGTGCCAGCAGCTTAGATCGGGGAGGAGACGAGCAGTACTTC
cdr3_aa: CASSLDRGGDEQYF

j_call: TRBJ2-7
v_call: TRBV6-1
d_call: TRBD1
clone_size: NA
cdr3_nt: TGTGCCAGCAGTGAGGGGCAGGGGGCCATCTACGAGCAGTACTTC
cdr3_aa: CASSEGQGAIYEQYF

j_call: TRBJ1-1
v_call: TRBV4-3
d_call: NA
clone_size: NA
cdr3_nt: TGCGCCAGCAGCCGAGCCCTGAACACTGAAGCTTTCTTT
cdr3_aa: CASSRALNTEAFF

j_call: TRBJ2-1
v_call: TRBV9
d_call: TRBD1
clone_size: NA
cdr3_nt: TGTGCCAGCAGCCTTAGGGGGCCGACTAATGAGCAGTTCTTC
cdr3_aa: CASSLRGPTNEQFF

j_call: TRBJ1-2
v_call: TRBV6-5
d_call: NA
clone_size: NA
cdr3_nt: TGTGCCAGCAGGAGGACAGTCCGGAGGGGCTACACCTTC
cdr3_aa: CASRRTVRRGYTF

j_call: TRBJ1-3
v_call: TRBV7-9
d_call: NA
clone_size: NA
cdr3_nt: TGTGCCAGCAGCTATACCGGGACAACTGGAAACATCATATATTTT
cdr3_aa: CASSYTGTTGNIIYF

j_call: TRBJ2-1
v_call: TRBV25-1
d_call: NA
clone_size: NA
cdr3_nt: TGTGCCAGCAGTGCAACAGGGTACAGCTCCTACAATGAGCAGTTCTTC
cdr3_aa: CASSATGYSSYNEQFF

j_call: TRBJ2-1
v_call: TRBV7-9
d_call: TRBD1
clone_size: NA
cdr3_nt: TGTGCCAGCAGCTTTACGGGACAGGGGAGTGAGCAGTTCTTC
cdr3_aa: CASSFTGQGSEQFF

j_call: TRBJ1-2
v_call: TRBV15
d_call: NA
clone_size: NA
cdr3_nt: TGTGCCACCAGCAGAGCACGGGGTTTGATGGGCTACACCTTC
cdr3_aa: CATSRARGLMGYTF

j_call: TRBJ1-1
v_call: TRBV19
d_call: NA
clone_size: NA
cdr3_nt: TGTGCCAGTAGTATCAAACAGGGCGGCGAAGCTTTCTTT
cdr3_aa: CASSIKQGGEAFF

j_call: TRBJ2-7
v_call: TRBV14
d_call: TRBD1
clone_size: few
cdr3_nt: TGTGCCAGCAGCCACGCTCGAGGACAGGAAATTTCCTCCTACGAGCAGTACTTC
cdr3_aa: CASSHARGQEISSYEQYF

j_call: TRBJ2-1
v_call: TRBV14
d_call: TRBD2
clone_size: NA
cdr3_nt: TGTGCCAGCAGCGGGGGGGGTTGGTCCTACAATGAGCAGTTCTTC
cdr3_aa: CASSGGGWSYNEQFF

j_call: TRBJ2-7
v_call: TRBV9
d_call: NA
clone_size: few
cdr3_nt: TGTGCCAGCAGCGTAGAGCCGCTCTCCTACGAGCAGTACTTC
cdr3_aa: CASSVEPLSYEQYF

j_call: TRBJ2-5
v_call: TRBV7-7
d_call: NA
clone_size: NA
cdr3_nt: TGTGCCAGCAGCTCTTCAGCGGCAGAGACCCAGTACTTC
cdr3_aa: CASSSSAAETQYF

j_call: TRBJ1-4
v_call: TRBV2
d_call: NA
clone_size: few
cdr3_nt: TGTGCCAGCAGTTTACAGGGTACGGGTAATGAAAAACTGTTTTTT
cdr3_aa: CASSLQGTGNEKLFF

j_call: TRBJ2-7
v_call: TRBV6-1
d_call: NA
clone_size: once
cdr3_nt: TGTGCCAGCAGTGAAGGACAGACCTACGAGCAGTACTTC
cdr3_aa: CASSEGQTYEQYF

j_call: TRBJ2-1
v_call: TRBV28
d_call: TRBD1
clone_size: few
cdr3_nt: TGTGCCAGCAGTTTAGTGGGACAGGGGGCAGGTGAGCAGTTCTTC
cdr3_aa: CASSLVGQGAGEQFF

j_call: TRBJ2-3
v_call: TRBV29-1
d_call: TRBD1
clone_size: NA
cdr3_nt: TGCAGCGGAAAGACAGGGGGGGCAGATACGCAGTATTTT
cdr3_aa: CSGKTGGADTQYF

j_call: TRBJ2-7
v_call: TRBV5-1
d_call: TRBD2
clone_size: NA
cdr3_nt: TGCGCCAGCAGCTTGGGGACCGGGACTAGCGGATACGAGCAGTACTTC
cdr3_aa: CASSLGTGTSGYEQYF

j_call: TRBJ1-2
v_call: TRBV30
d_call: NA
clone_size: once
cdr3_nt: TGTCCCTGGAGTGAAGGGAGAACCCCGTCCTATGGCTACACCTTC
cdr3_aa: CPWSEGRTPSYGYTF

j_call: TRBJ1-2
v_call: TRBV6-5
d_call: TRBD1
clone_size: NA
cdr3_nt: TGTGCCAGCAGTCCACAGGGGAAGTATGGCTACACCTTC
cdr3_aa: CASSPQGKYGYTF

j_call: TRBJ2-7
v_call: TRBV7-2
d_call: NA
clone_size: few
cdr3_nt: TGTGCCAGCAGCGCTAAGGGTGGGGCCGAGCAGTACTTC
cdr3_aa: CASSAKGGAEQYF